Listed below are T cell receptor beta chains from one sample, sequenced in a study of immune evolution from preneoplasia to lung adenocarcinoma. Produced via immunoSEQ multiplex PCR; TCRdb's table is partial and in-frame only. The repertoire includes 7,500 to 9,000 clones, approximately 81% of them detected once, and 6.5% to 8.5% sits in the top ten. What was sequenced was FFPE invasive lung adenocarcinoma tissue. Source of these receptors: a person aged 45 to 59 with lung adenocarcinoma. The CDR3 runs from the conserved cysteine through the conserved F or W. The order of the fields is V gene, clone size, D gene, J gene, CDR3 DNA, CDR3 protein. The D gene is left open where the match is weak. Expanded clones get a size class; other rows say once, few or many, or leave the size out.

TRBV4-1	few	TRBD2	TRBJ2-5	TGCGCCAGCAGCATAACCGGGACTAGCGGGGGTTTGGAGGAGACCCAGTACTTC	CASSITGTSGGLEETQYF
TRBV28	NA	NA	TRBJ1-3	TGTGCCAGCAGTTTTAGGGACCCTGGAAACACCATATATTTT	CASSFRDPGNTIYF
TRBV5-6	NA	NA	TRBJ2-1	TGTGCCAGCAGCTCAGGGACCTCAGCCTACAATGAGCAGTTCTTC	CASSSGTSAYNEQFF
TRBV5-6	NA	TRBD1	TRBJ2-3	TGTGCCAGCAGCTTGCGAGGGGGCCAGCGCACAGATACGCAGTATTTT	CASSLRGGQRTDTQYF
TRBV27	NA	TRBD1	TRBJ1-4	TGTGCCAGCAGTTTAGGGACAGGGATGACTAATGAAAAACTGTTTTTT	CASSLGTGMTNEKLFF
TRBV6-6	NA	TRBD1	TRBJ2-7	TGTGCCAGCAGTCGTGGACAGGGGACACTCGGCGAGCAGTACTTC	CASSRGQGTLGEQYF
TRBV11-3	NA	TRBD2	TRBJ2-7	TGTGCCAGCAGCCCCGCCCCACAGCGGGGGGTGGGGTACGAGCAGTACTTC	CASSPAPQRGVGYEQYF
TRBV7-8	NA	NA	TRBJ1-3	TGTGCCAGCAGCTTAACGGGCTCTGGAAACACCATATATTTT	CASSLTGSGNTIYF
TRBV9	NA	NA	TRBJ2-3	TGTGCCAGCAGCGTAGTGGAGACAGATACGCAGTATTTT	CASSVVETDTQYF
TRBV11-1	NA	NA	TRBJ2-6	TGTGCCAGCAGCCGCAGGGGTTTCCTCCGGGCTGGGGCCAACGTCCTGACTTTC	CASSRRGFLRAGANVLTF
TRBV2	once	NA	TRBJ2-1	TGTGCCAGCAGTGGGGGGTCCCTGGGGCCCTACAATGAGCAGTTCTTC	CASSGGSLGPYNEQFF
TRBV6-6	NA	NA	TRBJ1-1	TGTGCCAGCAGGGACGGTAACACTGAAGCTTTCTTT	CASRDGNTEAFF
TRBV7-9	NA	TRBD1	TRBJ2-3	TGTGCCAGCAGCTTAGCGAGACAGGGGGGCACAGATACGCAGTATTTT	CASSLARQGGTDTQYF
TRBV19	once	NA	TRBJ1-4	TGTGCCAGTAGCATACAGCCTGATAATGAAAAACTGTTTTTT	CASSIQPDNEKLFF
TRBV5-1	NA	TRBD1	TRBJ2-2	TGCGCCAGCAGCCCAGGGACAGCCGGGGAGCTGTTTTTT	CASSPGTAGELFF
TRBV11-2	NA	NA	TRBJ2-7	TGTGCCAGCAGCTTAGATCTGGGACGAACCGAGCAGTACTTC	CASSLDLGRTEQYF
TRBV27	NA	TRBD2	TRBJ2-5	TGTGCCAGCTCCAGTTGGTCTAGCGGGGATCAAGAGACCCAGTACTTC	CASSSWSSGDQETQYF
TRBV9	NA	TRBD1	TRBJ2-3	TGTGCCAGCAGCGCCAGACAGGGTTGGACAGATACGCAGTATTTT	CASSARQGWTDTQYF
TRBV5-1	NA	TRBD2	TRBJ2-3	TGCGCCAGCAGCTTGATGCGGGGGGCTAGCACAGATACGCAGTATTTT	CASSLMRGASTDTQYF
TRBV19	NA	NA	TRBJ1-6	TGTGCCAGTAGTATGGAGCAGAGGTCACCCCTCCACTTT	CASSMEQRSPLHF
TRBV4-1	NA	NA	TRBJ2-3	TGCGCCAGCAGCCGCGAACCCAGGGGCGCAGATACGCAGTATTTT	CASSREPRGADTQYF
TRBV6-1	NA	NA	TRBJ1-1	TGTGCCAGCATAATTGCAACGGGCACTGAAGCTTTCTTT	CASIIATGTEAFF
TRBV2	few	TRBD1	TRBJ1-2	TGTGCCAGCAGGGAGACAGGGACCGCGGGATATGGCTACACCTTC	CASRETGTAGYGYTF
TRBV5-1	few	TRBD2	TRBJ2-1	TGCGCCAGCAGCTCAGCGGGAGGCTACAATGAGCAGTTCTTC	CASSSAGGYNEQFF
TRBV15	NA	NA	TRBJ1-3	TGTGCCACCAGCAGAGAACGTCTAGGCTCTGGAAACACCATATATTTT	CATSRERLGSGNTIYF
TRBV19	NA	NA	TRBJ1-3	TGTGCCAGTAGTATCGATCACTCTGGAAACACCATATATTTT	CASSIDHSGNTIYF
TRBV2	NA	TRBD2	TRBJ2-7	TGTGCCAGCAGTGAGGGGGCGGGGGGCTATACCTACGAGCAGTACTTC	CASSEGAGGYTYEQYF
TRBV2	NA	TRBD1	TRBJ1-2	TGTGCCAGCAGGGCCGGGACAGGCTCTGGCTACACCTTC	CASRAGTGSGYTF
TRBV30	few	TRBD2	TRBJ2-5	TGTGCCTGGAGTCCGACGACTAGCGGGGGCGAGACCCAGTACTTC	CAWSPTTSGGETQYF
TRBV7-9	NA	TRBD2	TRBJ2-1	TGTGCCAGCAGCTTAGCGGGAGGGGCTTCCAATGAGCAGTTCTTC	CASSLAGGASNEQFF
TRBV5-1	NA	TRBD1	TRBJ2-7	TGCGCCAGCAGCAACGCAGGGACAGGCATACGGGAGCAGTACTTC	CASSNAGTGIREQYF
TRBV13	once	NA	TRBJ1-1	TGTGCCAGCAGCTTAGGCAAACTCCTTACTGAAGCTTTCTTT	CASSLGKLLTEAFF
TRBV4-1	NA	NA	TRBJ1-2	TGCGCCAGCAGCCAAGTAGGGACTGATTATGGCTACACCTTC	CASSQVGTDYGYTF
TRBV30	NA	NA	TRBJ1-4	TGTGCCTGGAGTGCCAGTCCCGGTAATGAAAAACTGTTTTTT	CAWSASPGNEKLFF
TRBV5-1	once	TRBD1	TRBJ1-1	TGCGCCAGCAGCTTGGGTGGGACAGGGAACACTGAAGCTTTCTTT	CASSLGGTGNTEAFF
TRBV5-6	NA	NA	TRBJ1-2	TGTGCCAGCAGCTTGGGTGACTATGGCTACACCTTC	CASSLGDYGYTF
TRBV7-2	NA	NA	TRBJ2-5	TGTGCCAGCACCATTGGTCTCAGCCAAGAGACCCAGTACTTC	CASTIGLSQETQYF
TRBV6-5	NA	TRBD2	TRBJ2-1	TGTGCCAGCAGTTACTCGATAGCGGGAGGCTACAATGAGCAGTTCTTC	CASSYSIAGGYNEQFF
TRBV25-1	once	NA	TRBJ2-5	TGTGCCAGCAGTGAAAGGCGGACTACCCAAGAGACCCAGTACTTC	CASSERRTTQETQYF
TRBV9	NA	NA	TRBJ1-2	TGTGCCAGCAGCGTAGTGGACAACGATGGCTACACCTTC	CASSVVDNDGYTF